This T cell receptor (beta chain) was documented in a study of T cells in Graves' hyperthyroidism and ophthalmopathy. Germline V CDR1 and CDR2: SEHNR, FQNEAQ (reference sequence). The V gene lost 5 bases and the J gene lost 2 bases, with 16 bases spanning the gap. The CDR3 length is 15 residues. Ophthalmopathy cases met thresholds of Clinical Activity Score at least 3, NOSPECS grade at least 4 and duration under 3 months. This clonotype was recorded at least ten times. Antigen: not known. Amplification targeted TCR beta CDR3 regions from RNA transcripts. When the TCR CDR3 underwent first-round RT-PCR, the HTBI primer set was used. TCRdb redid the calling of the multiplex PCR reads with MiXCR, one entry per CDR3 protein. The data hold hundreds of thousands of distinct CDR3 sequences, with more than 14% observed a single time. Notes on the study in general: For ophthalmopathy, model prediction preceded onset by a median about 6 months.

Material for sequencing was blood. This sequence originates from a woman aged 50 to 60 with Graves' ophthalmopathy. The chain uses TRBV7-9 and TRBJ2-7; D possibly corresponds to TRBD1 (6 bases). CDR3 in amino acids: CASSVTRDKTYEQYF. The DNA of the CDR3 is TGTGCCAGCAGCGTTACCCGGGACAAGACCTACGAGCAGTACTTC.